Following are 26 T cell receptor beta chains from one sample sequenced in a study of blood T cell repertoires in COVID-19. TCRdb keeps only in-frame clones here, not all; method: immunoSEQ multiplex PCR. The table records around 200,000 clones, 75% to 90% of them present only once. Sequenced material: peripheral blood. Source of these receptors: a man aged 60-69 years with acute or convalescent COVID-19.

The CDR3 region has the DNA TGTGCCAGCAGCGTTAGACTAGCGGGAGTAGATGAGACCCAGTACTTC. Its translation is CASSVRLAGVDETQYF. The chain is built from TRBV2 and TRBJ2-5, with TRBD2 matching over 12 bases. The CDR3 has 16 amino acids. Per germline, CDR1 SNHLY and CDR2 FYNNEI. V lost 6 bases, J lost 5 bases, and 10 bases stayed unmatched. Supplemented by reference TRBV2 and TRBJ2-5, the full variable domain reads EPEVTQTPSHQVTQMGQEVILRCVPISNHLYFYWYRQILGQKVEFLVSFYNNEISEKSEIFDDQFSVERPDGSNFTLKIRSTKLEDSAMYFCASSVRLAGVDETQYFGPGTRLLVL.

This chain uses TRBV27 with TRBJ2-7; D perhaps matches TRBD2 (6 bases). CDR1 is MNHEY, CDR2 SMNVEV, per germline (reference sequence). V lost 3 bases, J lost 5 bases, and 23 bases lay in between. The CDR3 consists of 17 residues. CDR3 in DNA: TGTGCCAGCAGTTTTCCCCTCAACGCGGGGAGACCTCACGAGCAGTACTTC. Translated, it gives CASSFPLNAGRPHEQYF.

This CDR3 reads CASGGDSPYEQYF. In nucleotides, the CDR3 is TGTGCCAGCGGAGGGGACAGCCCCTACGAGCAGTACTTC. The gene calls are TRBV28 and TRBJ2-7; D perhaps matches TRBD1 (7 bases). The CDR3 contains 13 residues. V lost 8 bases, J lost 2 bases, and 13 bases lay in between. The germline V gene encodes CDR1 MDHEN and CDR2 SYDVKM.

Written as DNA, the CDR3 is TGTGCCAGCGCCCTTGCGGGGACGAGGACTAATGAAAAACTGTTTTTT. Its translation: CASALAGTRTNEKLFF. V usage is TRBV28 and J usage is TRBJ1-4; D may be TRBD1 (5 bases). V was trimmed by 8 bases and J by 2 bases, leaving 18 bases between them. Germline-derived CDR1 and CDR2 are MDHEN and SYDVKM. The CDR3 runs to 16 residues.

V gene TRBV6-5 combines with J gene TRBJ2-7; 7 nucleotides match TRBD2. Trimming removed 5 bases from V and 6 bases from J; junction bases left unmatched: 10. The CDR3 totals 14 residues. Germline CDR1 and CDR2: MNHEY and SVGAGI. The CDR3 reads CASSNGLVAAEQYF. The CDR3 DNA reads TGTGCCAGCAGTAACGGACTAGTCGCGGCCGAGCAGTACTTC.

This clone was counted once. The chain links TRBV24-1 to TRBJ1-5; D perhaps matches TRBD1 (5 bases). The CDR3 length is 14 residues. Germline CDR1 and CDR2: KGHDR and SFDVKD. Deletions cut 5 bases from V and 2 bases from J, with 9 bases between. The CDR3 sequence: CATSGPGGNQPQHF. CDR3 in DNA: TGTGCCACCAGTGGTCCGGGGGGCAATCAGCCCCAGCATTTT.

The rearrangement uses TRBV12-3 or TRBV12-4 and TRBJ1-5, with D perhaps matching TRBD1 (6 bases). Trimming pared 5 bases from V and 7 bases from J, leaving 12 bases between. The CDR3 sequence is 13 residues long. The CDR3: CASSTGQYQPQHF. CDR3 sequence (DNA): TGTGCCAGCAGTACTGGACAGTACCAGCCCCAGCATTTT.

CDR3 bases: TGCGCCAGCAGCGGAGGACCCGAAGCTTTCTTT. Translated: CASSGGPEAFF. This rearrangement joins TRBV5-1 to TRBJ1-1, with unresolved D. From germline, CDR1 is SGHRS and CDR2 YFSETQ. V lost 4 bases, J lost 8 bases, and 9 bases lay in between. This CDR3 has 11 residues.

V and J are TRBV27 and TRBJ2-7; 11 bases align to TRBD2. V was clipped by 3 bases and J by 3 bases; unmatched bases: 4. CDR1 MNHEY and CDR2 SMNVEV come from the germline V gene (reference sequence). The CDR3 is made up of 15 amino acids. CDR3 nucleotides: TGTGCCAGCAGTTTCACGACTAGCGGGATCTACGAGCAGTACTTC. Amino acid sequence: CASSFTTSGIYEQYF.

The chain uses TRBV19 and TRBJ2-1; maybe TRBD2 (6 bases). The CDR3 is 15 amino acids. V dropped 6 bases and J dropped 1 base, with 13 bases sitting between them. Germline V gene sequence: CDR1 LNHDA, CDR2 SQIVND (reference sequence). This CDR3 is CASSPSGRSYNEQFF. For the CDR3, the DNA is TGTGCCAGTAGCCCCTCCGGGAGATCCTACAATGAGCAGTTCTTC.

V and J are TRBV4-1 and TRBJ2-7, with D possibly being TRBD2 (5 bases). V lost 2 bases, J lost 5 bases, and 19 bases lay in between. This CDR3 comprises 16 residues. Germline loops: CDR1 MGHRA, CDR2 YSYEKL. The CDR3 nucleotides are TGCGCCAGCAGCCAACGCGTCGCTAGCTTCGAAAACGAGCAGTACTTC. Its translation: CASSQRVASFENEQYF.

The V call is TRBV24-1, the J call TRBJ2-5, with TRBD2 as a possible D gene (6 bases). V lost 3 bases and J 4 bases, leaving 17 bases between the germline ends. The CDR3 spans 16 residues. Germline CDR1 reads KGHDR; CDR2 reads SFDVKD. CDR3 sequence reads: CATSDVSGGSGETQYF. CDR3 sequence (DNA): TGTGCCACCAGTGATGTGAGTGGGGGGTCGGGAGAGACCCAGTACTTC.

This chain joins TRBV18 and TRBJ1-1; D unclear. Germline lookup yields CDR1 KGHSH and CDR2 LQKENI. The germline V and J ends were trimmed by 0 bases and 6 bases, with 8 bases remaining between them. The CDR3 loop spans 13 amino acids. The DNA for the CDR3 is TGTGCCAGCTCACCACCGACGGGGTCTGAAGCTTTCTTT. Translated, it gives CASSPPTGSEAFF. The whole variable domain, filled in from reference TRBV18 and TRBJ1-1, reads NAGVMQNPRHLVRRRGQEARLRCSPMKGHSHVYWYRQLPEEGLKFMVYLQKENIIDESGMPKERFSAEFPKEGPSILRIQQVVRGDSAAYFCASSPPTGSEAFFGQGTRLTVV.

The chain is built from TRBV7-9 and TRBJ2-7; possibly TRBD2 for D (5 bases). The CDR3 totals 13 residues. Trimming removed 3 bases at V and 4 bases at J, with 10 bases between. Germline CDR1 reads SEHNR; CDR2 reads FQNEAQ (reference sequence). This chain's CDR3 is CASSFGIHYEQYF. In nucleotides, the CDR3 is TGTGCCAGCAGCTTCGGGATCCATTACGAGCAGTACTTC.

The chain uses TRBV3-1 (or the pseudogene TRBV3-2) and TRBJ2-7; weak D call: TRBD1 (6 bases). CDR3 length equals 13 residues. CDR1 and CDR2 (germline): LGHDT, YNNKEL (reference sequence). V was clipped by 0 bases and J by 5 bases, with 8 bases between them. The CDR3 reads CASSQEGHNEQYF. The CDR3 DNA reads TGTGCCAGCAGCCAAGAGGGACACAACGAGCAGTACTTC.

V gene TRBV28 combines with J gene TRBJ2-7, with 8 positions matching TRBD2. V trimming: 6 bases; J trimming: 7 bases; junction bases outside the gene matches: 14. From germline, CDR1 is MDHEN and CDR2 SYDVKM. The CDR3 covers 15 residues. The CDR3: CASRDYGGRLLEQYF. CDR3 DNA: TGTGCCAGCAGAGACTATGGCGGGAGGCTTCTGGAGCAGTACTTC. Looking up the rest from reference TRBV28 and TRBJ2-7 gives the full variable domain: DVKVTQSSRYLVKRTGEKVFLECVQDMDHENMFWYRQDPGLGLRLIYFSYDVKMKEKGDIPEGYSVSREKKERFSLILESASTNQTSMYLCASRDYGGRLLEQYFGPGTRLTVT.

This clone was picked up a small number of times. The V and J genes are TRBV27 and TRBJ2-7; D is perhaps TRBD1 (6 bases). V lost 8 bases, J lost 2 bases, and 19 bases lay in between. This CDR3 has 15 residues. From germline, CDR1 is MNHEY and CDR2 SMNVEV (reference sequence). This CDR3 reads CASRQARGQTYEQYF. DNA for the CDR3: TGTGCCAGCCGACAGGCCCGAGGACAAACCTACGAGCAGTACTTC.

V is TRBV19 and J is TRBJ2-6, with D perhaps TRBD1 (5 bases). Deletions cut 4 bases from V and 1 base from J, with 17 bases between. Germline V CDR1 and CDR2: LNHDA, SQIVND (reference sequence). The CDR3 totals 18 residues. The CDR3 sequence is CASSSRVGLESGANVLTF. The CDR3 DNA reads as TGTGCCAGTAGTAGCAGGGTCGGCCTTGAGTCTGGGGCCAACGTCCTGACTTTC.

The genes are TRBV3-1 (or the pseudogene TRBV3-2) and TRBJ1-1; D is perhaps TRBD1 (5 bases). The V and J ends lost 1 base and 1 base respectively, with 10 bases between them. This CDR3 region has 15 residues. Germline V CDR1 and CDR2: LGHDT, YNNKEL (reference sequence). This CDR3 reads CASSQGPGGNTEAFF. CDR3 DNA: TGTGCCAGCAGCCAAGGGCCCGGGGGGAACACTGAAGCTTTCTTT.

This chain links TRBV3-1 (or the pseudogene TRBV3-2) with TRBJ2-7, with D possibly TRBD1 on 6 matching bases. The CDR3 is made up of 14 amino acids. The germline CDR1 and CDR2 sequences are LGHDT and YNNKEL (reference sequence). The V end was cut by 1 base, the J end by 5 bases, with 12 bases between. CDR3 DNA: TGTGCCAGCAGCCAAGGGACAGCGTCCCACGAGCAGTACTTC. It is translated as CASSQGTASHEQYF.

The chain couples TRBV27 to TRBJ1-5; D is undetermined. V was pared by 4 bases and J by 5 bases, with 15 bases between. CDR1 and CDR2 (germline): MNHEY, SMNVEV (reference sequence). The CDR3 length is 15 residues. The CDR3 DNA follows: TGTGCCAGCAGTTACGTACTGGGAGGAGATCAGCCCCAGCATTTT. Translated: CASSYVLGGDQPQHF.

The chain employs TRBV19 and TRBJ1-4; 7 bases fit TRBD1. From germline, CDR1 is LNHDA and CDR2 SQIVND (reference sequence). The CDR3 totals 15 residues. With 9 bases clipped from V and 2 bases from J, the junction kept 9 bases outside the gene matches. This chain's CDR3 is CASCGQGVTNEKLFF. CDR3 nucleotides: TGTGCCAGCTGTGGGCAGGGGGTCACTAATGAAAAACTGTTTTTT.

The V gene is TRBV6-6, the J gene TRBJ2-7; D is ambiguous. The CDR3 consists of 13 residues. V was pared by 5 bases and J by 3 bases, with 11 bases between. Germline CDR1 MNHNY, CDR2 SVGAGI (reference sequence). The CDR3 coding sequence is TGTGCCAGCAGTACCTTTTTCTACTACGAGCAGTACTTC. This encodes CASSTFFYYEQYF.

The V call is TRBV19, the J call TRBJ2-7, with 8 bases aligning to TRBD1. Trimming took 4 bases from V and 3 from J; bases not matched to a gene: 8. The CDR3 covers 15 residues. The germline V gene has CDR1 LNHDA and CDR2 SQIVND (reference sequence). CDR3 loop: CASSTNGQGYYEQYF. The CDR3 nucleotides read TGTGCCAGTAGTACTAACGGACAGGGCTACTACGAGCAGTACTTC.

The chain is built from TRBV2 and TRBJ2-1, with D hard to call. CDR3 length: 11 residues. CDR1 and CDR2 (germline): SNHLY, FYNNEI. V dropped 5 bases and J dropped 6 bases, with 5 bases sitting between them. CDR3 region: CASSTSNEQFF. CDR3 sequence (DNA): TGTGCCAGCAGTACGAGCAATGAGCAGTTCTTC. The variable domain in full, completed from reference TRBV2 and TRBJ2-1, reads EPEVTQTPSHQVTQMGQEVILRCVPISNHLYFYWYRQILGQKVEFLVSFYNNEISEKSEIFDDQFSVERPDGSNFTLKIRSTKLEDSAMYFCASSTSNEQFFGPGTRLTVL.

This clone has only one observation. The chain links TRBV5-1 to TRBJ2-7, with D tentatively TRBD2 (6 bases). The CDR3 sequence is 15 residues long. The V gene's germline CDR1 is SGHRS and CDR2 YFSETQ. V gave up 0 bases and J gave up 3 bases, with 13 bases separating them. CDR3 nucleotide sequence: TGCGCCAGCAGCTTGGTACCGGGACTGATCTACGAGCAGTACTTC. It encodes CASSLVPGLIYEQYF.